A single sample gave rise to the 30 T cell receptor beta chains below, sequenced in a study of tumor and adjacent non-tumor tissue in lung cancer. No cell sorting was done before RNA was extracted from the tissue. A modified ARM-PCR protocol with three rounds of nested PCR amplified TCRbeta. Each CDR3 protein is one row after TCRdb ran MiXCR on the multiplex PCR reads. Altogether roughly 93,000 distinct CDR3 sequences are present, approximately 70% being singletons, with the ten largest covering approximately 16%. The specimen was lung tumor tissue. The receptors were sampled from a man in his 60s with non-small cell lung cancer.

The chain is built from TRBV12-3 or TRBV12-4 and TRBJ1-1, with 8 bases aligning to TRBD1. This CDR3 contains 15 residues. CDR3 in amino acids: CVGSLALRGRTEAFF. The CDR3, as DNA: TGTGTCGGCAGTTTAGCGCTCAGGGGGCGAACTGAAGCTTTCTTT.

About this clonotype: A clone one base away is much larger, so this may be a read error. The genes are TRBV28 and TRBJ2-1; D is uncertain. The CDR3 length is 11 residues. The germline gives CDR1 MDHEN, CDR2 SYDVKM. The V gene lost 7 bases and the J gene lost 9 bases, with 10 bases spanning the gap. CDR3 region: CASTERTEQFF. CDR3 nucleotides: TGTGCCAGCACCGAGCGCACTGAGCAGTTCTTC.

Comments on this clonotype: A much larger clone is a single base away; this may be a read error. This chain uses TRBV6-4 with TRBJ2-2, with TRBD1 identical over 8 bases. The CDR3 spans 14 residues. Germline assignment: CDR1 MRHNA and CDR2 SNTAGT. CDR3 region: CACSEQGDTGELFF. CDR3 DNA: TGTGCCTGCAGTGAACAGGGGGACACCGGGGAGCTGTTTTTT.

CDR3 sequence: CASSYDPDRGRTDTQYF. In DNA, the CDR3 is TGTGCCAGCAGTTACGATCCAGACAGGGGGCGCACAGATACGCAGTATTTT. This chain uses TRBV6-6 with TRBJ2-3, with 10 bases identical to TRBD1. There are 17 residues in the CDR3. The V segment lost 2 bases and the J segment 1 base; nucleotides outside the gene matches: 6. Per the germline V gene, CDR1 is MNHNY and CDR2 is SVGAGI (reference sequence).

Concerning this clonotype itself: The final CDR3 position lacks the conserved phenylalanine or tryptophan, pointing to a likely read error. Because the CDR3's place on the DNA is in doubt, the DNA is left out and the CDR3 is given as listed by TCRdb. This chain uses TRBV12-3 or TRBV12-4 with TRBJ2-1; the table names TRBD1, a call not compared with the DNA. With termini counted, the CDR3 has 16 amino acids. CDR3 in amino acids: CASSQLGQVSYNELFS.

The chain carries TRBV7-7 and TRBJ2-3, with D maybe TRBD2 (6 bases). Trimming pared 5 bases from V and 0 bases from J, leaving 9 bases between. Germline CDR1 SSHAT, CDR2 FNYEAQ (reference sequence). The CDR3 extends over 14 amino acids. The CDR3 coding sequence is TGTGCCAGCAGCATTAGCGGCAGCACAGATACGCAGTATTTT. It codes for CASSISGSTDTQYF. Full variable domain (rest looked up from reference TRBV7-7 and TRBJ2-3): GAGVSQSPRYKVTKRGQDVTLRCDPISSHATLYWYQQALGQGPEFLTYFNYEAQPDKSGLPSDRFSAERPEGSISTLTIQRTEQRDSAMYRCASSISGSTDTQYFGPGTRLTVL.

Concerning this clonotype: One junction end does not reproduce the germline sequence, and a read error may be involved. The chain carries TRBV12-3 or TRBV12-4 and TRBJ2-1, with 7 bases lining up with TRBD2. CDR3 length equals 13 residues. Here the CDR3 DNA reads TGTGTCAGCAGTTGGACGGGGGGTTATGAGCAGTTCTTC. This codes for CVSSWTGGYEQFF.

As to this clonotype: The junction departs from germline at one end; a sequencing error may be responsible. The chain combines TRBV5-1 with TRBJ2-2; TRBD1 might be the D (5 bases). This CDR3 comprises 19 residues. Germline V lookup: CDR1 SGHRS, CDR2 YFSETQ. In nucleotides, the CDR3 is TGCGCCAGCAGCTTGGTAACAGTGTTCCAGGGTCTGAACACCGGTGAGCTGTTTTTT. Its translation is CASSLVTVFQGLNTGELFF.

This clonotype was counted a few times. This CDR3 fails to terminate in the conserved phenylalanine or tryptophan, so it likely reflects a read error. The chain is built from TRBV20-1 and TRBJ2-7; the D gene is possibly TRBD1 (5 bases). With 0 bases removed from V and 3 bases from J, the gap between germline ends came to 12 bases. CDR1 and CDR2 (germline): DFQATT, SNEGSKA (reference sequence). This CDR3 spans 14 amino acids. CDR3 region: CSARDGSGIYEQYL. The CDR3 DNA reads TGCAGTGCTAGAGATGGGTCAGGGATCTACGAGCAGTACCTC.

As concerns this clonotype: The junction differs from germline at one of its ends, possibly a read error. The chain uses TRBV12-3 or TRBV12-4 and TRBJ2-4, with 10 bases fitting TRBD1. CDR3 length equals 15 residues. CDR3 loop: CVSSPLGTGEGIQCF. In nucleotides, the CDR3 is TGTGTTAGCAGTCCACTCGGGACAGGGGAAGGCATTCAGTGCTTC.

With respect to this clonotype: This clone may be a read error of a much larger clone one base away. The CDR3 is CASSLGLAGEIYEQYF. The CDR3 DNA reads as TGCGCCAGCAGCTTGGGCCTAGCGGGGGAGATCTACGAGCAGTACTTC. The chain uses TRBV5-1 and TRBJ2-7, with TRBD2 matching 10 bases. The germline CDR1 and CDR2 sequences are SGHRS and YFSETQ. The J segment lost 3 bases and the V segment lost 0 bases, leaving 6 bases of the junction unmatched. The CDR3 sequence is 16 residues long.

J is TRBJ2-3 and V is TRBV4-1; 13 bases fit TRBD2. The CDR3 has 18 amino acids. Germline loops: CDR1 MGHRA, CDR2 YSYEKL. CDR3 DNA sequence: TGCGTGAGCAGCCAAGTCGGACTAGCGGGGGACGGTCGATATACGCAGTATTTT. Amino acids: CVSSQVGLAGDGRYTQYF.

This clonotype has more than one count but fewer than ten. A read error may be the cause here, since a much bigger clone is one base away. The CDR3 loop is CSAIRTSGGTDTQYF. Written as DNA, the CDR3 is TGCAGTGCCATTAGGACTAGCGGAGGCACAGATACGCAGTATTTT. The rearrangement links TRBV20-1 to TRBJ2-3; TRBD2 agrees at 10 bases. The CDR3 spans 15 residues. CDR1 and CDR2 (germline): DFQATT, SNEGSKA (reference sequence). Trimming took 6 bases from V and 1 from J; bases not matched to a gene: 7.

Worth noting for this clonotype: A read error is likely, as this CDR3 ends without the conserved phenylalanine or tryptophan. The chain has TRBV29-1 and TRBJ2-5, with D perhaps TRBD2 (5 bases). CDR3 size: 11 residues. The germline V gene has CDR1 SQVTM and CDR2 ANQGSEA. The CDR3 protein is CNTRWRETQYS. The CDR3 region has the DNA TGCAACACGCGCTGGAGGGAGACCCAGTACTCC.

Remarks on this clonotype: It is likely a read error, because the conserved phenylalanine at the end of the CDR3 is missing. The DNA is omitted, as the CDR3 cannot be located on it reliably, and the CDR3 follows TCRdb's listing. This chain joins TRBV4-2 and TRBJ2-4; the table's D call of TRBD1 was not tested on the DNA. CDR1 and CDR2 (germline): LGHNA, YNFKEQ. A total of 16 residues make up the CDR3, ends included. The CDR3 region is CASSQDAVPPVNIQHY.

On this clonotype: One end of the junction fails to match germline, which may point to a read error. The J gene is TRBJ2-1, the V gene TRBV4-3; TRBD1 or TRBD2 may be the D gene (5 bases each). The CDR3 is made up of 15 amino acids. The V gene's germline CDR1 is LGHNA and CDR2 YSLEER. As DNA, the CDR3 is TGCGCCAGCAGCCAAGAGGGGGTTTGTGGCGATGAGCAGTTTTTC. It translates to CASSQEGVCGDEQFF.

Points on this clonotype: A much bigger clone sits one base away, suggesting this may be a read error. The genes are TRBV20-1 and TRBJ2-7, with D perhaps being TRBD1 or TRBD2 (5 bases each). Germline V gene sequence: CDR1 DFQATT, CDR2 SNEGSKA (reference sequence). The CDR3 consists of 15 residues. CDR3: CSARDRDRINYGQYF. The CDR3 DNA is TGCAGTGCTAGAGACCGGGACCGGATTAACTACGGGCAGTACTTC.

A word on this clonotype: A clone one base away is much larger, so this may be a read error. The V gene is TRBV12-3 or TRBV12-4, the J gene TRBJ1-5; 7 positions agree with TRBD1. Gene TRBJ2-3 matches the end of the DNA better, so the J call may be wrong. The CDR3 covers 16 residues. The DNA of the CDR3 is TGTGCCAGCAGCGGCCAAGGGGGCTTGGAAGGCCAGCCCCAGTATTTT. It codes for CASSGQGGLEGQPQYF.

A word on this clonotype: Given a much more abundant clone one base away, this may be a read error. This chain uses TRBV29-1 with TRBJ2-5; TRBD1 is a possible D gene (6 bases). The CDR3 has 13 amino acids. Germline V lookup: CDR1 SQVTM, CDR2 ANQGSEA. CDR3 nucleotides: TGCAGCGTCGCCCCGACAGGACAAGAGACCCAGTGCTTC. It translates to CSVAPTGQETQCF.

V is TRBV28 and J is TRBJ2-5, with TRBD2 matching 7 bases. The CDR3 is 14 residues long. The V and J ends lost 4 bases and 8 bases, in that order; junction bases with no gene match: 10. In germline, CDR1 is MDHEN, CDR2 SYDVKM. The chain's CDR3 is CASSWTEGRDTQYF. CDR3 sequence (DNA): TGTGCCAGCAGTTGGACCGAGGGGAGGGATACCCAGTACTTC.

Of note for this clonotype: A single base separates this from a much larger clone, so it may be a read error. The chain couples TRBV7-9 to TRBJ1-2; the D is unclear. The V and J ends lost 5 bases and 5 bases respectively, with 12 bases between them. Germline CDR1 reads SEHNR; CDR2 reads FQNEAQ (reference sequence). This CDR3 spans 13 amino acids. CDR3 protein: CASSAGIRYGYTF. The CDR3, as DNA: TGTGCCAGCAGCGCCGGGATACGTTATGGCTACACCTTC.

Worth noting for this clonotype: Since no conserved phenylalanine or tryptophan closes the CDR3, a read error is the likely cause. J is TRBJ2-3 and V is TRBV5-1, with 7 bases that match TRBD2. From germline, CDR1 is SGHRS and CDR2 YFSETQ. CDR3 length equals 16 residues. V was clipped by 2 bases and J by 1 base; unmatched bases: 7. CDR3 in DNA: TGCGCCAGCAGCTTCGGAGGGAGCGGGGGCACAGATACGCAGTATCTT. This codes for CASSFGGSGGTDTQYL.

This clonotype was seen ten or more times. V is TRBV6-1 and J is TRBJ2-7, with D unclear. The V end was cut by 5 bases, the J end by 2 bases, with 4 bases between. The CDR3 runs to 11 residues. CDR1 is MNHNS, CDR2 SASEGT, per germline. DNA of the CDR3: TGTGCCAGCAGTATTGCCTACGAGCAGTACTTC. This gives the protein CASSIAYEQYF.

As for this clonotype: One end of the junction is discordant with germline, which a read error may explain. V and J are TRBV4-3 and TRBJ1-5; a possible D gene is TRBD1 (5 bases). The CDR3 covers 16 residues. From germline, CDR1 is LGHNA and CDR2 YSLEER. This CDR3 is CASNQDWGGWMTPQHF. The CDR3 DNA follows: TGCGCCAGCAACCAAGATTGGGGGGGGTGGATGACGCCCCAGCATTTT.

About this clonotype: Since the CDR3 does not end with the conserved phenylalanine or tryptophan, this likely comes from a read error. The rearrangement uses TRBV12-3 or TRBV12-4 and TRBJ2-6; TRBD2 might be the D (6 bases). CDR3 length equals 17 residues. CDR3 bases: TGTGTCAGCAGTCCTGGGACTTATGTCTCTTGGGCCAACGTCCTGACTTCC. This codes for CVSSPGTYVSWANVLTS.

In its sample, this clonotype was seen once. Given a much more abundant clone one base away, this may be a read error. The chain combines TRBV20-1 with TRBJ2-1, with 10 bases matching TRBD2. CDR1 DFQATT and CDR2 SNEGSKA come from the germline V gene (reference sequence). J lost 10 bases, V lost 7 bases, and 1 base had no gene match. The CDR3 is made up of 10 amino acids. The CDR3 spells CSVSGGEQFF. The CDR3 DNA sequence: TGCAGTGTTAGCGGGGGGGAGCAGTTCTTC.

Many counts were recorded for this clonotype. CDR3 protein: CASALPGTPYEQYF. In DNA form, the CDR3 reads TGTGCCAGCGCGCTACCCGGGACACCTTACGAGCAGTACTTC. V usage is TRBV6-1 and J usage is TRBJ2-7; D is possibly TRBD1 (6 bases). V was shortened by 8 bases and J by 4 bases, with 18 bases between the two germline ends. The germline gives CDR1 MNHNS, CDR2 SASEGT. This CDR3 region has 14 residues.

This chain links TRBV6-5 with TRBJ1-2; tentative D call: TRBD1 (6 bases). Germline V CDR1 and CDR2: MNHEY, SVGAGI. With 5 bases removed from V and 8 bases from J, the gap between germline ends came to 24 bases. This CDR3 comprises 16 residues. This chain's CDR3 is CASSAFNPEQGNGYTF. For the CDR3, the DNA is TGTGCCAGCAGTGCATTCAACCCGGAACAGGGAAACGGCTACACCTTC.

This chain connects TRBV5-1 to TRBJ2-1, with TRBD1 matching 10 bases. V was pared by 4 bases and J by 11 bases, with 6 bases of the junction left unmatched. The CDR3 is 13 amino acids. In germline, CDR1 is SGHRS, CDR2 YFSETQ. The CDR3 DNA reads as TGCGCCAGCAGCCCGGGACAGGGGTATAAGCAGTTCTTC. Protein sequence: CASSPGQGYKQFF.

A note on this clonotype: The junction departs from the called germline gene at one end, perhaps through a read error. The chain has TRBV12-3 or TRBV12-4 and TRBJ2-6, with D possibly matching TRBD1 (6 bases). This CDR3 is built from 17 residues. CDR3 sequence: CASSPSGPISGANVLIF. As DNA, the CDR3 is TGTGCCAGCAGTCCATCGGGGCCAATATCAGGGGCCAACGTCCTGATTTTC.